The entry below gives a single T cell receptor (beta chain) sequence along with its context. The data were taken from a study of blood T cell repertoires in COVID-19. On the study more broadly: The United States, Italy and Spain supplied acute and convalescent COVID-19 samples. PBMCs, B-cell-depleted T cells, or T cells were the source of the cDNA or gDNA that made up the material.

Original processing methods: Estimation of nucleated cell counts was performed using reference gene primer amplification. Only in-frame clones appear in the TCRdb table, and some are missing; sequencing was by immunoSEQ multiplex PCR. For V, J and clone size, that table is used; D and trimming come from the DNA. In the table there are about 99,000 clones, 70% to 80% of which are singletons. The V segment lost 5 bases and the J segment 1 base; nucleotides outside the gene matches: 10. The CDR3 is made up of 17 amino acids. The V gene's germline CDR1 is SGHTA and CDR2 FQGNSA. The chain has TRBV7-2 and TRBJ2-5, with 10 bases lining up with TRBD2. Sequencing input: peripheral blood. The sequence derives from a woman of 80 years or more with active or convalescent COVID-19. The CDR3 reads CASSQGAPSGGQETQYF. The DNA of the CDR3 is TGTGCCAGCAGCCAGGGGGCTCCTAGCGGGGGCCAAGAGACCCAGTACTTC.